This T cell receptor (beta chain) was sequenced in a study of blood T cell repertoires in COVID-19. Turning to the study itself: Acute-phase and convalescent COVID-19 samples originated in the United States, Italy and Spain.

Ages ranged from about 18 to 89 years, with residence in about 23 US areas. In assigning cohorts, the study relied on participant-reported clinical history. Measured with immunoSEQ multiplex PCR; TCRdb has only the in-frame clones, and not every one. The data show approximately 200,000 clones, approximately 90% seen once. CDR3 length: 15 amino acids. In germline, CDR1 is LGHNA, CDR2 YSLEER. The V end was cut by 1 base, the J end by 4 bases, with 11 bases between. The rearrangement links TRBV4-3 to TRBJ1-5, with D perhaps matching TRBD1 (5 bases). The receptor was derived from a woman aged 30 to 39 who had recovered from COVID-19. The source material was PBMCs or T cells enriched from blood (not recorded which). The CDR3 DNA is TGCGCCAGCAGCCAAGGGCAGGGTTTGAATCAGCCCCAGCATTTT. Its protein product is CASSQGQGLNQPQHF.